A selection of T cell receptor beta chains follows, all from one sample in a study of shared clonotypes between healthy human individuals. Profiled with immunoSEQ multiplex PCR; TCRdb holds only in-frame clones, not every one. The sample lists around 700,000 clones; approximately 75% were seen once. Input material: memory CD4+ T cells sorted from blood. Receptors originate from a woman in her 30s in good health. The CDR3 runs from the conserved cysteine through the conserved F or W. D genes are given only for firm matches. The size field is filled for only some rows; it gives once, few, many or a size class.

TGCGCCAGCAGCATGGGGGACAGGGATAAGGCCGAGCAGTACTTC | CASSMGDRDKAEQYF | TRBD1 | TRBJ2-7 | - | TRBV5-1
TGTGCCAGCAGTGAGACGACAGGGCGCAATCAGCCCCAGCATTTT | CASSETTGRNQPQHF | TRBD1 | TRBJ1-5 | - | TRBV28
TGTGCCAGCAGTGAAGGATCCAGGGGGTCCACTGAAGCTTTCTTT | CASSEGSRGSTEAFF | TRBD1 | TRBJ1-1 | - | TRBV2
TGTGCCACCAGCAGCAGATACGGGATCAAACAGCCCCAGCATTTT | CATSSRYGIKQPQHF | - | TRBJ1-5 | - | TRBV15
TGTGCCAGCAGTTATCAGGAAGTTCAAGGCTACACCTTC | CASSYQEVQGYTF | - | TRBJ1-2 | few | TRBV28
TGTGCCAGCAGTTTAGGACAGGCTTATGGCTACACCTTC | CASSLGQAYGYTF | TRBD1 | TRBJ1-2 | - | TRBV27
TGTGCCAGCAGTTCCCAGGGAGCTCTTGGTGGCTACACCTTC | CASSSQGALGGYTF | - | TRBJ1-2 | once | TRBV27
TGTGCCAGCAGTGAGATACCACCGGGACAGCTCAGGCCCCAGCATTTT | CASSEIPPGQLRPQHF | TRBD1 | TRBJ1-5 | few | TRBV6-1
TGTGCCAGCAGTCGCGCAGCCCGCGAGACCCAGTACTTC | CASSRAARETQYF | - | TRBJ2-5 | - | TRBV28
TGTGCCAGCGTTCTGGGGGCTGAAGAAGGTGAAAAACTGTTTTTT | CASVLGAEEGEKLFF | - | TRBJ1-4 | - | TRBV28
TGCGCCAGCAGCTTGACTAGCCATTCCTACAATGAGCAGTTCTTC | CASSLTSHSYNEQFF | - | TRBJ2-1 | few | TRBV5-1
TGTGCCAGTAGTATTGAGGTCCCCACAGGGCTGGCTACGGAGACCCAGTACTTC | CASSIEVPTGLATETQYF | - | TRBJ2-5 | few | TRBV19
TGTGCCAGCAGCTTAGGCCGCGAGCAGTACTTC | CASSLGREQYF | - | TRBJ2-7 | - | TRBV7-2
TGCGCCAGCAGCTTGGAAGGATTCGGCACTGAAGCTTTCTTT | CASSLEGFGTEAFF | - | TRBJ1-1 | few | TRBV5-1
TGCGCCAGCAGTGGACAGGGTATCCCTGAAGCTTTCTTT | CASSGQGIPEAFF | TRBD1 | TRBJ1-1 | - | TRBV10-2
TGTGCCAGTAGTAGCGGTCCGGCAGGGCGCGGATTCCATGAGCAGTTCTTC | CASSSGPAGRGFHEQFF | - | TRBJ2-1 | - | TRBV19
TGCGCCAGCAGCATTAGCGGGAACAGGGGCACAGATACGCAGTATTTT | CASSISGNRGTDTQYF | TRBD2 | TRBJ2-3 | - | TRBV5-1
TGTGCCAGCAGCTCGACTAGCGCGAACACCGGGGAGCTGTTTTTT | CASSSTSANTGELFF | TRBD2 | TRBJ2-2 | - | TRBV11-3
TGTGCCAGTAGTATTAGTAAAGGGACCCAGTACTTC | CASSISKGTQYF | - | TRBJ2-5 | - | TRBV19
TGTGCCAGACAGGGGGCGACCACAGATACGCAGTATTTT | CARQGATTDTQYF | TRBD1 | TRBJ2-3 | - | TRBV2
TGTGCCAGCAGCTCAGGGGTCGCGGGTAATCAGCCCCAGCATTTT | CASSSGVAGNQPQHF | - | TRBJ1-5 | - | TRBV7-2
TGTGCCAGCAGTTCTTCAAGGTGGGCGCAGTACTTC | CASSSSRWAQYF | - | TRBJ2-7 | - | TRBV28
TGTGCCAGCACCCCGCGGGCGCCCCTAACCTACGAGCAGTACTTC | CASTPRAPLTYEQYF | - | TRBJ2-7 | - | TRBV27
TGTGCCAGCTCACCAGGGACAGGGCGCGGCTACACCTTC | CASSPGTGRGYTF | TRBD1 | TRBJ1-2 | many | TRBV18
TGTGCCAGCTCACCAGGCCTTAATCAGCCCCAGCATTTT | CASSPGLNQPQHF | - | TRBJ1-5 | - | TRBV18
TGTGCCAGCAGCTTAAAACTATCAAGCACAGATACGCAGTATTTT | CASSLKLSSTDTQYF | - | TRBJ2-3 | few | TRBV13
TGCGCCAGCAGCTTGGCAGAGGATACGCAGTATTTT | CASSLAEDTQYF | - | TRBJ2-3 | - | TRBV5-1
TGTGCCTGGAAGTCGGGGTATGAGCAGTTCTTC | CAWKSGYEQFF | - | TRBJ2-1 | many | TRBV30
TGTGCCAGCAGCGCCTGGGACCCGGGAAACACCATATATTTT | CASSAWDPGNTIYF | - | TRBJ1-3 | - | TRBV6-1
TGCGCCAGCAGCTTGGAAACAGGGCAGGGCCAAGAGACCCAGTACTTC | CASSLETGQGQETQYF | - | TRBJ2-5 | once | TRBV5-1
TGTGCCTGGACCAGCTGGCGGGCGGGGTCCTACAATGAGCAGTTCTTC | CAWTSWRAGSYNEQFF | - | TRBJ2-1 | - | TRBV30
TGTGCCAGCAGCCCTGCGGGGCATGAAAAACTGTTTTTT | CASSPAGHEKLFF | - | TRBJ1-4 | - | TRBV4-2
TGTGCCAGCAGTGTGGAGACAGGCGGCGGACACACCATATATTTT | CASSVETGGGHTIYF | - | TRBJ1-3 | few | TRBV6-1
TGCAGCGTTCAGGGGAACACTGAAGCTTTCTTT | CSVQGNTEAFF | - | TRBJ1-1 | many | TRBV29-1
TGTGCCAGCAGCTCAAGAGGATTGGCAGATACGCAGTATTTT | CASSSRGLADTQYF | - | TRBJ2-3 | few | TRBV7-2
TGTGCCAGCAGTTTGGACGACCGGACCCAGTACTTC | CASSLDDRTQYF | - | TRBJ2-5 | - | TRBV28
TGTGCCAGCAGCAAAGAGCAGACTAGCCCAGGGGGGGATCAGCCCCAGCATTTT | CASSKEQTSPGGDQPQHF | - | TRBJ1-5 | - | TRBV21-1
TGTGCCAGCACCACAGGGAACTCTGGAAACACCATATATTTT | CASTTGNSGNTIYF | - | TRBJ1-3 | - | TRBV25-1
TGTGCCAGCAGCCCGGACAGGGGATGGGAGACCCAGTACTTC | CASSPDRGWETQYF | TRBD1 | TRBJ2-5 | - | TRBV7-9
TGTGCCAGCAGCTTAGATCTTACGTGGGACTACGAGCAGTACTTC | CASSLDLTWDYEQYF | - | TRBJ2-7 | - | TRBV11-2
TGTGCCAGTACCACTAGCGGGAGGGGAAACACCGGGGAGCTGTTTTTT | CASTTSGRGNTGELFF | TRBD2 | TRBJ2-2 | - | TRBV27
TGTGCCAGCAGTGAAGCGCTTTGGGGACAGGGGCAGTTCTTC | CASSEALWGQGQFF | TRBD1 | TRBJ2-1 | - | TRBV2